This T cell receptor beta chain was retrieved from a study of OX40 agonist ivuxolimab in advanced cancers. Trimming removed 5 bases from V and 5 bases from J; junction bases left unmatched: 13. This CDR3 contains 18 residues. The germline V gene has CDR1 SGHNT and CDR2 YENEEA. Measured with immunoSEQ multiplex PCR; TCRdb has only the in-frame clones, and not every one. This sample has about 83,000 clones; approximately 79% occur once, and the top ten carry roughly 1.7%. The clonotype originates from an adult with an advanced solid tumor such as melanoma, head and neck, liver or kidney cancer. V is TRBV11-3 and J is TRBJ2-3, with TRBD2 identical over 13 bases. The sequences come from CD4+ or CD8+ T cells sorted from blood, collected in a trial of the OX40 agonist ivuxolimab. DNA for the CDR3: TGTGCCAGCAGCGCAGCTTCACTAGCGGGGGGGCCGGGAGATACGCAGTATTTT. It translates to CASSAASLAGGPGDTQYF.